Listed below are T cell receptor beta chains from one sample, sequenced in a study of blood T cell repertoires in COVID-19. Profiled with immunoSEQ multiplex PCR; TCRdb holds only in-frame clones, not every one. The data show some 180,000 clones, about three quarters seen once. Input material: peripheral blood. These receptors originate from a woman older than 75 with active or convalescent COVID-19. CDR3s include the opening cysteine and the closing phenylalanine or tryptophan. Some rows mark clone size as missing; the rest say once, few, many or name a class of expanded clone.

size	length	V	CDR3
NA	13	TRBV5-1	CASTGTGAAGYTF
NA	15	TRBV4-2	CASSRGWRGLYEQYF
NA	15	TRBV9	CASSGYRGRTGELFF
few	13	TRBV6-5	CAQRSEGSYGYTF
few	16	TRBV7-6	CASSPRNPTTGPEQYF
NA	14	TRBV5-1	CASSSQGSKGEQFF
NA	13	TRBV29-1	CSVAQNPNYGYTF
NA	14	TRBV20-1	CSASRQGEGYGYTF
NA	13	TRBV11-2	CASSFTQNTEAFF
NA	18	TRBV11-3	CASSPRDSVSYGAYEQYF
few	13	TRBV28	CASLGQGALGYTF
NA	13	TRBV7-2	CASMGQFNQPQHF
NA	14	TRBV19	CASSSQVGVYEQYF
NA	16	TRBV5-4	CASSLDGRGQGEKLFF
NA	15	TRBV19	CASSETSGGTYEQYF
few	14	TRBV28	CASIKGGINQPQQF